This TCR beta chain was captured by sequencing in a study of blood T cells in healthy people across ages. The CDR3 is made up of 17 amino acids. CDR1 and CDR2 (germline): MNHEY, SMNVEV (reference sequence). Trimming took 5 bases from V and 4 from J, leaving 23 bases between them. Primed by a sample-barcoded 5' primer and a J-beta primer mix, a second PCR proceeded for 7 to 11 cycles. Researchers report that a template-switch adaptor with 12 random nucleotides tagged each cDNA molecule. TCRdb itself ran the 5' RACE reads through MiXCR, one entry per CDR3 protein. The sample shows about 1.5 million distinct CDR3 sequences, about 42% of them seen only once. Overall study findings and caveats: The study found more naive CD4+ cells and higher diversity in long-lived than aged donors. Across samples, TCR beta diversity tracked strongly with naive T cell percentage.

Per sample, a minimum of 6.5 million PBMCs were isolated. This clonotype has only one observation. The antigen is not known. The material sequenced was blood. This clonotype originated in a woman aged 18-29 years in good health. The genes are TRBV27 and TRBJ1-2; tentative D call: TRBD1 (6 bases). This chain's CDR3 is CASSTRTLQGASYGYTF. CDR3 bases: TGTGCCAGCAGTACACGGACTTTACAGGGCGCCAGCTATGGCTACACCTTC.